The T cell receptor (beta chain) described here comes from a study of T-cell memory formation after mild COVID-19 (TCRdb year 2021). About the investigation overall: TCR sequence clusters from the two donors were found to be largely donor specific. Longitudinal TCRalpha and TCRbeta repertoire sequencing tracked T-cell clones expanding and contracting after mild COVID-19 in two donors. The cohort was made up of two young adult volunteers, one female and one male, who were previously healthy.

This clonotype has just a few counts. No antigen is known for it. Per-base quality was not reported, and no clone a single base away is much larger than it. The paper as a whole reports these results and caveats: Clones contracting from day 15 to 85 had balanced CD4/CD8 phenotypes, while a second wave expanding from day 15 to 37 was biased towards CD4+. The study included only a couple of mild cases, and larger cohorts that include severe cases with pre-infection samples were judged to be necessary. Contracting CD4+ clones appeared mostly in the CM and EM memory subsets, whereas CD8+ clones were enriched in EMRA. SARS-CoV-2 specificity was not confirmed for the second-wave clones peaking on day 37. The detection of some responding clones in pre-infection memory suggests that pre-existing cross-reactive memory T cells joined the SARS-CoV-2 response.

Sequenced using an Illumina NovaSeq 6000. Using 5'RACE with constant-segment primers, TCRalpha and TCRbeta cDNA libraries were constructed, with sample barcodes and unique molecular identifiers added in the process. Trizol reagent was used to extract RNA from every sample. Amplification of the libraries took two PCR steps, and the second step added a second sample barcode plus Illumina TruSeq adapters. Sequencing of the libraries was done on an Illumina NovaSeq, producing 2 x 150 bp paired-end reads. For the original study's pipeline: Reads were demultiplexed and collapsed into UMI-guided consensus sequences with migec v1.2.7. Using mixcr v2.1.11, the UMI consensuses were aligned to TRA and TRB V and J templates and assembled into clonotypes. Clonotypes were classified as expanded or contracted when called significant by both edgeR and NoisET, with noise models trained on biological replicates. edgeR calls used a false discovery rate-adjusted p below 0.01 and a log2 fold-change threshold of 1. As an exploratory analysis of dynamics, PCA with hierarchical clustering was applied to max-normalized trajectories of the 1000 most abundant clonotypes. Each responding clone was given a CD4 or CD8 phenotype based on the CD4+ and CD8+ repertoires, which had been sequenced separately. TCRdb reanalyzed the raw reads on its own, using fastp at Q25 for trimming and MiXCR for clone calling, and kept in-frame beta chains. Every CDR3 protein is listed once, alongside the most common genes and DNA of its rows. V and J calls and clone size were set by TCRdb, not the authors. The sample includes a few hundred thousand distinct CDR3 sequences, with under 25% observed a single time. The top ten clonotypes cover around 12% of the sample.

PBMCs were isolated by Ficoll-Paque density gradient centrifugation. The specimen sequenced was PBMCs or a T cell subset sorted from them (not recorded which). The receptor comes from an adult woman who had mild COVID-19 (a few samples of this study predate the infection). The sample titles of this study are shuffled in the database, so cell type and time point are left out; the donor was told from shared clones.

The bases read TGCAGTGCTAGAGATCAGTCAGGGATTCATCAGCCCCAGCATTTT. This sequence encodes CSARDQSGIHQPQHF. The chain uses TRBV20-1 and TRBJ1-5; the D region possibly corresponds to TRBD1 (5 bases align). The CDR3 numbers 15 residues from cysteine through phenylalanine. Just the 45-base CDR3 DNA is kept, in frame starting at base 1. CDR1 and CDR2, looked up from the germline V gene (reference sequence), are DFQATT and SNEGSKA. Trimming takes 0 bases from V and 5 bases from J, and the germline ends sit 14 bases apart.